This T cell receptor (beta chain) is from a study of blood T cell repertoires in COVID-19. Study-level background: The United States, Italy and Spain provided the acute and convalescent COVID-19 samples.

Study processing details: Using reference gene primer amplification, nucleated cell counts were estimated. Repertoires were generated with immunoSEQ multiplex PCR, while TCRdb's copy carries only in-frame clones and drops some. That table furnishes V, J and clone size, whereas the DNA furnished D and trimming. Counted here are 150,000 to 200,000 clones, under 85% occurring once; the ten biggest clones make up 6.5% to 8.5%. Seattle patients were enrolled while actively infected and followed longitudinally. J gave up 9 bases and V 4 bases, and 4 bases lay outside the gene matches. The CDR3 contains 13 residues. CDR1 is SGHTS, CDR2 YDEGEE, per germline.

This sequence was found in a woman aged 70-85 years with COVID-19, enrolled during active disease. The material sequenced was peripheral blood. The chain links TRBV5-8 to TRBJ1-6; 7 bases align to TRBD1. The CDR3, as DNA: TGTGCCAGCAGCCGGGACAGAGTTTCACCCCTCCACTTT. Protein product: CASSRDRVSPLHF. The full variable domain, completed using reference TRBV5-8 and TRBJ1-6, is EAGVTQSPTHLIKTRGQQATLRCSPISGHTSVYWYQQALGLGLQFLLWYDEGEERNRGNFPPRFSGRQFPNYSSELNVNALELEDSALYLCASSRDRVSPLHFGNGTRLTVT.